This T cell receptor beta chain was sequenced in a study of blood T cells in healthy people across ages. V lost 1 base and J lost 3, with 12 bases in between. The CDR3 has 15 amino acids. Germline lookup yields CDR1 SGHAT and CDR2 FQNNGV. Alongside a J-beta primer mix, a sample-barcoded 5' primer served in a second PCR lasting about 7 to 12 cycles. TCRdb reprocessed the 5' RACE reads with MiXCR, giving one entry per CDR3 protein. Here the sample spans around 970,000 distinct CDR3 sequences, approximately 50% being singletons. The authors extracted at least 6 micrograms of total RNA per sample. Study observations and caveats: There was no known CMV status for donors, so expanded clonotype changes were possibly confounded.

Turning to this clonotype: Its antigen is undetermined.

The clonotype comes from a woman aged 60-75 years in good health. This chain links TRBV11-2 with TRBJ2-5, with D uncertain. Sequencing used blood. The CDR3 is CASSLGRRKEETQYF. The CDR3 nucleotides read TGTGCCAGCAGCTTAGGACGAAGAAAGGAAGAGACCCAGTACTTC.